This T cell receptor (beta chain) was recovered during a study of blood T cells in healthy people across ages. For the second PCR, which ran for roughly 7 to 11 cycles, a sample-barcoded 5' primer and a J-beta primer mix were used. One entry per CDR3 protein, called by TCRdb with MiXCR from the 5' RACE reads. The sample has about 1.6 million distinct CDR3 sequences; 30% to 40% are singletons. In this sample, this clonotype turned up once. V was shortened by 5 bases and J by 11 bases, with 22 bases between the two germline ends. The CDR3 length is 14 residues. Germline V lookup: CDR1 SGHRS, CDR2 YFSETQ.

The sample was blood. The chain couples TRBV5-1 to TRBJ2-5, with no clear D. This clonotype was sampled from a woman aged 25-40 years in good health. Written as DNA, the CDR3 is TGCGCCAGCAGGGCCGCCGACTCCTACAATGAGCAGTACTTC. Translation gives CASRAADSYNEQYF.